The 8 T cell receptor beta chains below were found in one sample sequenced in a study of blood T cells in healthy people across ages. A second PCR, run for roughly 7 to 12 cycles, used a sample-barcoded 5' primer plus a J-beta primer mix. TCRdb re-called the 5' RACE reads through MiXCR, storing one row per CDR3 protein. The sample shows 750,000 to 950,000 distinct CDR3 sequences, approximately 53% of them seen only once. Material for sequencing was blood. These receptors were obtained from a man older than 75 in good health.

This clonotype was observed a few times. The CDR3 protein is CASRDVGYTF. CDR3 DNA: TGTGCCAGCAGGGACGTTGGCTACACCTTC. This chain connects TRBV6-2 or TRBV6-3 to TRBJ1-2; unclear D gene. Germline loops: CDR1 MNHEY, CDR2 SVGEGT. The V end lost 6 bases, the J end lost 7 bases, and 6 bases lay between the germline ends. The CDR3 covers 10 residues.

V usage is TRBV10-3 and J usage is TRBJ2-1; 10 nucleotides agree with TRBD2. V lost 3 bases to trimming and J lost 4 bases; unmatched junction nucleotides: 9. Germline V gene lookup returns CDR1 ENHRY and CDR2 SYGVKD. This CDR3 has 17 residues. The CDR3 region has the DNA TGTGCCATCAGTGATAACAGCGGGAGGGCCTCTTACAATGAGCAGTTCTTC. Protein product: CAISDNSGRASYNEQFF.

This clonotype was counted ten times or more. The genes are TRBV29-1 and TRBJ2-7; 9 nucleotides agree with TRBD2. Germline V gene lookup returns CDR1 SQVTM and CDR2 ANQGSEA. The CDR3 extends over 13 amino acids. Trimming at V came to 7 bases and at J to 6 bases, leaving 10 bases not matched to a gene. In DNA, the CDR3 is TGCAGCGGAGGTAGCGGGAGAGCTGGCGAGCAGTACTTC. Its translation is CSGGSGRAGEQYF.

V is TRBV29-1 and J is TRBJ2-1; no clear D. Matching the DNA end better, TRBJ2-7 makes the J call doubtful. Germline CDR1 reads SQVTM; CDR2 reads ANQGSEA. The CDR3 is made up of 14 amino acids. Written as DNA, the CDR3 is TGCAGCGTTGGTGGCGGTCGCTCCTACAATGAGCAGTACTTC. Translated, it gives CSVGGGRSYNEQYF.

The chain links TRBV5-1 to TRBJ2-1, with TRBD1 matching 8 bases. Unmatched junction bases numbered 10, after V lost 5 bases and J lost 6 bases. Germline loops: CDR1 SGHRS, CDR2 YFSETQ. The CDR3 loop spans 15 amino acids. The CDR3 bases are TGCGCCAGCAGGCTGGACAGGGCCCAATCCAATGAGCAGTTCTTC. Its translation is CASRLDRAQSNEQFF.

The CDR3 is CSASWSGNYGYTF. For the CDR3, the DNA is TGCAGTGCTAGCTGGTCCGGTAACTATGGCTACACCTTC. The V gene is TRBV20-1, the J gene TRBJ1-2; no definite D call. Looked up from germline, CDR1 is DFQATT and CDR2 is SNEGSKA (reference sequence). The CDR3 extends over 13 amino acids. V was clipped by 3 bases and J by 1 base, with 9 bases between them.

Note on this clonotype: The junction departs from the called germline gene at one end, perhaps through a read error. The chain joins TRBV9 to TRBJ1-6, with D possibly being TRBD2 (6 bases). The tail of the sequence fits TRBJ2-1 better, so the J call may be wrong. The CDR3 has 13 amino acids. CDR1 and CDR2 from the germline V gene are SGDLS and YYNGEE. The CDR3: CTSSPRGEETQFF. CDR3 bases: TGTACCAGCAGCCCTAGAGGGGAGGAGACCCAGTTCTTC.

This clonotype was found a few times. The genes are TRBV7-9 and TRBJ2-6, with D possibly being TRBD1 or TRBD2 (5 bases each). Germline CDR1 is SEHNR and CDR2 is FQNEAQ (reference sequence). Trimming took off 7 bases at V and 0 bases at J, with 16 bases between the two ends. This CDR3 is built from 17 residues. The CDR3 sequence: CASTPRGRSSGANVLTF. The CDR3 nucleotides read TGTGCCAGCACCCCTCGGGGCCGTAGCTCTGGGGCCAACGTCCTGACTTTC.